A single sample is the source of the 32 T cell receptor beta chains below, sequenced in a study of T and B cells in COVID-19 patients. BIOMED2 TRB-A/B primer pools were used in multiplex TRB PCR. MiXCR, run by TCRdb on the multiplex PCR reads, gives a single entry per CDR3 protein. The sample carries around 30,000 distinct CDR3 sequences, approximately 32% recorded once. Each TRB amplification used roughly 230-550 ng of genomic DNA from blood. Sample: blood. These receptors all come from a human donor who had recovered from COVID-19.

The table lists this clonotype with many counts. V and J are TRBV6-2 or TRBV6-3 and TRBJ2-2; tentatively, D is TRBD1 (6 bases). V was shortened by 6 bases and J by 0 bases, with 14 bases between the two germline ends. Germline CDR1 MNHEY, CDR2 SVGEGT. The CDR3 runs to 16 residues. CDR3 region: CASSLQGSANTGELFF. CDR3 DNA sequence: TGTGCCAGCAGCCTTCAGGGGTCCGCGAACACCGGGGAGCTGTTTTTT.

The sample holds a few counts of this clonotype. CDR3 in DNA: TGTGCCACCGGTTTGTCGGCCAATCAGCCCCAGCATTTT. This encodes CATGLSANQPQHF. The J gene is TRBJ1-5, the V gene TRBV15, with unresolved D. The germline gives CDR1 LNHNV, CDR2 YYDKDF (reference sequence). This CDR3 region has 13 residues. Trimming shortened V by 8 bases and J by 3 bases, and 11 bases separated the two germline ends.

There are a few counts of this clonotype. The genes are TRBV6-2 or TRBV6-3 and TRBJ2-7, with D unresolved. The CDR3 runs to 13 residues. With 5 bases removed from V and 3 bases from J, the gap between germline ends came to 11 bases. The germline CDR1 and CDR2 sequences are MNHEY and SVGEGT. The CDR3 is CASSEGPSYEQYF. CDR3 sequence (DNA): TGTGCCAGCAGTGAAGGTCCGAGCTACGAGCAGTACTTC.

This clonotype was found many times. The chain joins TRBV15 to TRBJ2-1, with D perhaps matching TRBD2 (5 bases). Germline CDR1 reads LNHNV; CDR2 reads YYDKDF (reference sequence). The V and J ends lost 0 bases and 7 bases respectively, with 13 bases between them. This CDR3 comprises 15 residues. Here the CDR3 DNA reads TGTGCCACCAGCAGAGATCTGGCGGGCGGGAATGAGCAGTTCTTC. As protein: CATSRDLAGGNEQFF.

The rearrangement joins TRBV12-3 or TRBV12-4 to TRBJ2-2; the match to TRBD2 covers 9 bases. CDR3 length: 16 amino acids. V trimming: 3 bases; J trimming: 3 bases; junction bases outside the gene matches: 5. The DNA of the CDR3 is TGTGCCAGCAGTTTTTCAGCGGGGGGCCACACCGGGGAGCTGTTTTTT. Protein product: CASSFSAGGHTGELFF.

This clonotype was counted between two and nine times. CDR3 coding DNA: TGTGCCAGTACCGCGGGTGAGTCCGGCAATCAGCCCCAGCATTTT. Translating gives CASTAGESGNQPQHF. The rearrangement links TRBV19 to TRBJ1-5; no clear D gene. CDR3 length: 15 amino acids. Looked up from germline, CDR1 is LNHDA and CDR2 is SQIVND (reference sequence). The V gene lost 7 bases and the J gene lost 2 bases, with 15 bases spanning the gap.

Within the sample, this clonotype is medium-sized. V gene TRBV15 combines with J gene TRBJ2-7; TRBD1 or TRBD2 may be the D gene (6 bases each). The CDR3 runs 13 residues. Germline CDR1 LNHNV, CDR2 YYDKDF (reference sequence). The germline V and J ends were trimmed by 1 base and 5 bases, with 9 bases remaining between them. CDR3 bases: TGTGCCACCAGCAGAGGGGGGGCTAACGAGCAGTACTTC. The encoded protein is CATSRGGANEQYF.

In this sample, this clonotype turned up a few times. V gene TRBV13 combines with J gene TRBJ1-1; possibly TRBD1 for D (5 bases). V lost 0 bases and J 10 bases, leaving 9 bases between the germline ends. CDR3 length equals 12 residues. In germline, CDR1 is PRHDT, CDR2 FYEKMQ (reference sequence). The CDR3 sequence is CASSLGAQGAFF. The CDR3 nucleotides are TGTGCCAGCAGCTTAGGGGCCCAGGGAGCTTTCTTT.

Judged by abundance, this clonotype is medium-sized (0.01 to 0.1%). V gene TRBV11-1 combines with J gene TRBJ2-3, with a possible D match to TRBD2 (7 bases). CDR1 is SGHAT and CDR2 is FQDESV in the germline V gene (reference sequence). V lost 3 bases and J 6 bases, leaving 16 bases between the germline ends. This CDR3 contains 15 residues. This chain's CDR3 is CASSFRVGGPDTQYF. The CDR3 nucleotides are TGTGCCAGCAGCTTTCGGGTCGGGGGGCCCGATACGCAGTATTTT.

This clonotype has a handful of counts. The rearrangement links TRBV27 to TRBJ2-7; no clear D. The CDR3 runs to 13 residues. Trimming pared 1 base from V and 0 bases from J, leaving 4 bases between. Germline lookup yields CDR1 MNHEY and CDR2 SMNVEV (reference sequence). The CDR3 protein is CASSLFSSYEQYF. DNA of the CDR3: TGTGCCAGCAGTTTATTTAGCTCCTACGAGCAGTACTTC.

This clonotype occurred once. The chain carries TRBV12-3 or TRBV12-4 and TRBJ2-3; 11 positions agree with TRBD2. The CDR3 loop spans 15 amino acids. V was clipped by 3 bases and J by 9 bases; unmatched bases: 8. This chain's CDR3 is CASSLFSGGAPTQYF. The CDR3 region has the DNA TGTGCCAGCAGTTTGTTTAGCGGGGGGGCCCCAACGCAGTATTTT.

This clonotype has a count of ten or more. The V call is TRBV6-5, the J call TRBJ2-7; 9 nucleotides line up with TRBD1. This CDR3 has 15 amino acids. Germline CDR1 reads MNHEY; CDR2 reads SVGAGI. The trim removed 0 bases at V and 3 bases at J, leaving 3 bases unmatched. This CDR3 is CASSYSYRGLYEQYF. CDR3 bases: TGTGCCAGCAGTTACTCTTACAGGGGGCTCTACGAGCAGTACTTC.

Note on this clonotype: Relative to the germline gene, one junction end is altered; a read error may explain this. This sequence joins TRBV27 and TRBJ1-5; 9 bases fit TRBD1. The CDR3 spans 15 residues. CDR1 and CDR2 (germline): MNHEY, SMNVEV (reference sequence). CDR3 loop: CAGSISGTGTQPQHF. CDR3 bases: TGTGCCGGCAGTATATCCGGGACAGGGACTCAGCCCCAGCATTTT.

V and J are TRBV7-6 and TRBJ2-1; 14 bases map to TRBD2. J lost 8 bases, V lost 5 bases, and 5 bases had no gene match. The CDR3 length is 15 residues. Germline CDR1 reads SGHVS; CDR2 reads FNYEAQ. The CDR3 loop is CASSPGLAGGHEQFF. In DNA, the CDR3 is TGTGCCAGCAGCCCAGGACTAGCGGGGGGCCATGAGCAGTTCTTC.

CDR3 nucleotide sequence: TGCAGTGCTAAGGACCGACGGAAGGTTGAAGGGGCTTTCTTT. Amino acids: CSAKDRRKVEGAFF. The rearrangement uses TRBV20-1 and TRBJ1-1; D is ambiguous. Germline loops: CDR1 DFQATT, CDR2 SNEGSKA (reference sequence). V was shortened by 4 bases and J by 11 bases, with 23 bases between the two germline ends. The CDR3 consists of 14 residues.

V is TRBV7-2 and J is TRBJ2-1; 7 positions match TRBD1. V gave up 0 bases and J gave up 7 bases; unmatched junction bases: 6. In germline, CDR1 is SGHTA, CDR2 FQGNSA. CDR3 length: 15 amino acids. CDR3 coding DNA: TGTGCCAGCAGCTTAGCAGGGGGCCTCGGGAATGAGCAGTTCTTC. This codes for CASSLAGGLGNEQFF.

This clonotype came up many times. The chain recombines TRBV6-1 with TRBJ2-7; no clear D gene. V was pared by 4 bases and J by 3 bases, with 1 base between. Germline values: CDR1 MNHNS, CDR2 SASEGT. The CDR3 is made up of 10 amino acids. The CDR3 DNA reads as TGTGCCAGCAGTGGCTACGAGCAGTACTTC. It specifies CASSGYEQYF.

The V call is TRBV24-1, the J call TRBJ2-3; the match to TRBD1 covers 7 bases. The CDR3 is 16 amino acids. The germline CDR1 and CDR2 sequences are KGHDR and SFDVKD. V was pared by 3 bases and J by 0 bases, with 5 bases of the junction left unmatched. CDR3 nucleotide sequence: TGTGCCACCAGTGATCACAGGGGATCCAGCACAGATACGCAGTATTTT. Amino acid sequence: CATSDHRGSSTDTQYF.

The chain is built from TRBV20-1 and TRBJ2-7, with D tentatively TRBD2 (6 bases). Trimming took off 3 bases at V and 0 bases at J, with 6 bases between the two ends. Germline values: CDR1 DFQATT, CDR2 SNEGSKA (reference sequence). CDR3 length: 12 amino acids. The CDR3 coding sequence is TGCAGTGCTAGTAGCGGCTCCTACGAGCAGTACTTC. Amino acid sequence: CSASSGSYEQYF.

This clonotype has ten or more counts. The chain uses TRBV18 and TRBJ2-1; 9 bases agree with TRBD1. V shed 2 bases, J shed 7 bases, and the junction held 6 bases outside the gene matches. This CDR3 region has 15 residues. Germline V CDR1 and CDR2: KGHSH, LQKENI. This CDR3 reads CASSPGGTGPNEQFF. The CDR3 DNA reads TGTGCCAGCTCACCAGGGGGGACAGGGCCTAATGAGCAGTTCTTC. The whole variable domain, filled in from reference TRBV18 and TRBJ2-1, reads NAGVMQNPRHLVRRRGQEARLRCSPMKGHSHVYWYRQLPEEGLKFMVYLQKENIIDESGMPKERFSAEFPKEGPSILRIQQVVRGDSAAYFCASSPGGTGPNEQFFGPGTRLTVL.

This clonotype was found a few times. The gene calls are TRBV6-1 and TRBJ1-1; D possibly corresponds to TRBD1 (5 bases). Germline values: CDR1 MNHNS, CDR2 SASEGT. The length of the CDR3 is 15 residues. V was pared by 2 bases and J by 3 bases, with 13 bases between. CDR3 sequence (DNA): TGTGCCAGCAGTGAAAGAGGCAGGGCGGACACTGAAGCTTTCTTT. It codes for CASSERGRADTEAFF.

The table lists this clonotype with a few counts. The rearrangement joins TRBV6-6 to TRBJ1-2; D remains ambiguous. V lost 3 bases to trimming and J lost 0 bases, with 11 bases between them. Per germline, CDR1 MNHNY and CDR2 SVGAGI (reference sequence). The CDR3 is 15 residues long. The CDR3 protein is CASSYPRPANYGYTF. The CDR3 coding sequence is TGTGCCAGCAGTTATCCCAGACCCGCTAACTATGGCTACACCTTC.

This clonotype is labeled as medium-sized. This chain links TRBV19 with TRBJ2-2; TRBD1 aligns across 7 bases. The CDR3 covers 14 residues. Trimming cost V 7 bases and J 4 bases; bases outside gene matches: 6. Looked up from germline, CDR1 is LNHDA and CDR2 is SQIVND (reference sequence). The CDR3 bases are TGTGCCAGTACGTACAGGGGCGGCACCGGGGAGCTGTTTTTT. Protein: CASTYRGGTGELFF.

The chain combines TRBV4-3 with TRBJ1-2; TRBD1 matches 7 bases. With V trimmed by 0 bases and J by 13 bases, 5 bases remained unmatched. Looked up from germline, CDR1 is LGHNA and CDR2 is YSLEER. CDR3 length: 12 amino acids. The CDR3 here is CASSQDVDRPTF. CDR3 sequence (DNA): TGCGCCAGCAGCCAAGACGTGGACAGGCCCACCTTC.

The V and J genes are TRBV20-1 and TRBJ2-1; D unclear. V lost 2 bases to trimming and J lost 1 base, with 12 bases between them. This CDR3 comprises 15 residues. The germline V gene encodes CDR1 DFQATT and CDR2 SNEGSKA (reference sequence). The CDR3 DNA reads TGCAGTGCTAGAATCCTAGGCCCTTCCTACAATGAGCAGTTCTTC. Protein product: CSARILGPSYNEQFF.

This clonotype was seen ten or more times. This chain connects TRBV11-1 to TRBJ2-1, with TRBD2 matching 9 bases. The CDR3 runs 17 residues. The junction had 11 bases not matched to a gene; V was cut back by 5 bases and J by 3 bases. Germline values: CDR1 SGHAT, CDR2 FQDESV (reference sequence). This chain's CDR3 is CASSLPRLAAYYNEQFF. CDR3 sequence (DNA): TGTGCCAGCAGCCTGCCGAGACTAGCGGCTTACTACAATGAGCAGTTCTTC.

This clonotype appeared a few times. The chain links TRBV27 to TRBJ2-3; no clear D. V dropped 8 bases and J dropped 5 bases, with 8 bases sitting between them. Germline CDR1 is MNHEY and CDR2 is SMNVEV (reference sequence). This CDR3 contains 11 residues. The CDR3 coding sequence is TGTGCCAGCCGTCTAGTAGATACGCAGTATTTT. Protein sequence: CASRLVDTQYF.

The chain employs TRBV7-2 and TRBJ1-2, with 12 bases aligning to TRBD1. The CDR3 length is 15 residues. Germline trimming cut 5 bases from V and 6 bases from J; bases unmatched to any gene: 7. CDR1 and CDR2 (germline): SGHTA, FQGNSA. CDR3 loop: CASSPGTGGADGYTF. For the CDR3, the DNA is TGTGCCAGCAGCCCCGGGACAGGGGGCGCTGATGGCTACACCTTC. Full variable domain (rest looked up from reference TRBV7-2 and TRBJ1-2): GAGVSQSPSNKVTEKGKDVELRCDPISGHTALYWYRQSLGQGLEFLIYFQGNSAPDKSGLPSDRFSAERTGGSVSTLTIQRTQQEDSAVYLCASSPGTGGADGYTFGSGTRLTVV.

This rearrangement joins TRBV7-9 to TRBJ2-2; the D gene is possibly TRBD2 (5 bases). Germline CDR1 SEHNR, CDR2 FQNEAQ (reference sequence). The CDR3 loop spans 14 amino acids. V dropped 5 bases and J dropped 3 bases, with 10 bases sitting between them. The CDR3: CASSQYGDTGELFF. The CDR3 DNA is TGTGCCAGCAGCCAATACGGGGACACCGGGGAGCTGTTTTTT.

This chain connects TRBV20-1 to TRBJ1-6, with 10 bases lining up with TRBD1. Germline assignment: CDR1 DFQATT and CDR2 SNEGSKA (reference sequence). V was clipped by 2 bases and J by 9 bases; unmatched bases: 4. The CDR3 runs 14 residues. The CDR3 DNA reads as TGCAGTGCTAGAACCGGGACAGGGGTTTCACCCCTCCACTTT. It yields the protein CSARTGTGVSPLHF.

This sequence joins TRBV7-2 and TRBJ1-3; TRBD1 matches at 12 bases. The ends lost 1 base at V and 5 bases at J; junction bases unmatched: 6. CDR3 length equals 17 residues. CDR1 is SGHTA and CDR2 is FQGNSA in the germline V gene. The CDR3 DNA sequence: TGTGCCAGCAGCTTAGTGGGACAGGGGGCGTTTAGAAACACCATATATTTT. Residues: CASSLVGQGAFRNTIYF.

V and J are TRBV20-1 and TRBJ1-1; D is uncertain. Per the germline V gene, CDR1 is DFQATT and CDR2 is SNEGSKA (reference sequence). The CDR3 is made up of 13 amino acids. Trimming shortened V by 2 bases and J by 1 base, and 8 bases separated the two germline ends. CDR3 DNA sequence: TGCAGTGCTAGACAGGTCTCGAACACTGAAGCTTTCTTT. This gives the protein CSARQVSNTEAFF.